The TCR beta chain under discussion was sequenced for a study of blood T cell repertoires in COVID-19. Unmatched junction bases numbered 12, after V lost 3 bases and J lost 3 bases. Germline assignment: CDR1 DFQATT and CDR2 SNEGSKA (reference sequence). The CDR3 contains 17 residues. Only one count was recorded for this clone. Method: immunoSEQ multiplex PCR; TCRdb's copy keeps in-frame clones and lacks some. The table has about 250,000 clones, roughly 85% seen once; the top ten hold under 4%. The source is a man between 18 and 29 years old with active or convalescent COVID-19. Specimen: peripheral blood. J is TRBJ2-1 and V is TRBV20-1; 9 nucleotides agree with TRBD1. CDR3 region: CSASRGQGESYYNEQFF. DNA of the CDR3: TGCAGTGCTAGTCGGGGACAGGGAGAATCTTACTACAATGAGCAGTTCTTC.